This TCR beta chain was sequenced in a study of Tregs in tolerant kidney transplant recipients. In germline, CDR1 is LNHDA, CDR2 SQIVND (reference sequence). V was trimmed by 7 bases and J by 0 bases, leaving 12 bases between them. The CDR3 is 14 amino acids. The data were produced by immunoSEQ multiplex PCR, yet TCRdb's version contains in-frame clones alone and is incomplete. Among about 77,000 clones listed, roughly 98% were seen once. This receptor was taken from a human donor who received a combined kidney and bone marrow transplant. The chain uses TRBV19 and TRBJ1-2; possible D gene TRBD1, 6 bases. The sample in question was CD4+ T cells from blood, obtained before the transplant. CDR3 sequence (DNA): TGTGCCAGTACCACGACAGGAGCTAACTATGGCTACACCTTC. This gives the protein CASTTTGANYGYTF.